The source of this T cell receptor beta chain is a study of T cell responses to AZD1222 COVID-19 vaccine. Some clones are missing from TCRdb's copy, which holds only in-frame ones; the method was immunoSEQ multiplex PCR. The sample comprises roughly 150,000 clones, 85% to 90% of which are singletons, and 6% to 8% rests with the top ten. Study results and caveats: Following two doses of AZD1222, Spike-specific TCR breadth and depth rose. Reports say nearly half of spike-specific TCRs go after unmutated variant regions. White British donors predominated, females outnumbered males, and clonal diversity was possibly underestimated.

This CDR3 region has 15 residues. CDR1 and CDR2 from the germline V gene are GTSNPN and SVGIG (reference sequence). Details on this clone: The antigen is not known. The junction departs from germline at one end; a sequencing error may be responsible.

Sequencing was performed on peripheral blood, taken on day 0 of AZD1222 vaccination. The sequence derives from an adult in good health. V usage is TRBV30 and J usage is TRBJ2-6, with no clear D. CDR3 loop: CAWSVLSGKAIVLTF. CDR3 bases: TGTGCCTGGAGTGTTCTTTCCGGCAAGGCCATCGTCCTGACTTTC.